Presented here are 27 T cell receptor beta chains from one specimen sequenced in a study of shared clonotypes between healthy human individuals. Here immunoSEQ multiplex PCR was the method, and the copy in TCRdb shows in-frame clones only, minus some. The sample lists about 2,500,000 clones, around 90% occurring once. Sample: naive CD4+ T cells sorted from blood. Subset specified: CD45RA+ positively selected. These receptor sequences come from a man aged 18 to 30 in good health.

As for this clone: This CDR3 is also generated by other DNA sequences in the sample. This rearrangement joins TRBV5-1 to TRBJ2-5, with 15 bases matching TRBD2. With 4 bases clipped from V and 1 base from J, the junction kept 2 bases outside the gene matches. The CDR3 is 16 amino acids. Germline CDR1 is SGHRS and CDR2 is YFSETQ. CDR3 nucleotides: TGCGCCAGCAGCGAGGGACTAGCGGGGGGCCAAGAGACCCAGTACTTC. Translating it yields CASSEGLAGGQETQYF.

The chain is built from TRBV10-2 and TRBJ1-3; 7 bases match TRBD1. The V and J ends lost 6 bases and 7 bases, in that order; junction bases with no gene match: 12. The CDR3 covers 15 residues. Germline values: CDR1 WSHSY, CDR2 SAAADI. The CDR3: CASRLGQAEVNTIYF. The CDR3 region has the DNA TGCGCCAGCAGACTTGGACAGGCAGAGGTGAACACCATATATTTT.

This chain connects TRBV7-3 to TRBJ1-2, with a possible D match to TRBD1 (5 bases). The CDR3 is 15 amino acids. V was pared by 5 bases and J by 0 bases, with 13 bases between. Germline assignment: CDR1 SGHTA and CDR2 FQGTGA. Here the CDR3 DNA reads TGTGCCAGCAGCCCGGGGGTCAACCCTAACTATGGCTACACCTTC. This gives the protein CASSPGVNPNYGYTF.

The V gene is TRBV29-1, the J gene TRBJ2-7, with 9 bases aligning to TRBD1. The CDR3 contains 14 residues. J was trimmed by 4 bases and V by 5 bases; bases with no gene match: 9. Per the germline V gene, CDR1 is SQVTM and CDR2 is ANQGSEA. The CDR3 nucleotides are TGCAGCGTTTCCTTGGGGACAGGGAATTACGAGCAGTACTTC. Translating gives CSVSLGTGNYEQYF.

The chain uses TRBV6-6 and TRBJ2-3, with 8 nucleotides matching TRBD2. The CDR3 spans 15 residues. CDR1 and CDR2 (germline): MNHNY, SVGAGI (reference sequence). The junction had 8 bases not matched to a gene; V was cut back by 7 bases and J by 2 bases. DNA of the CDR3: TGTGCCAGCACCGACGGGACTAGGGACACAGATACGCAGTATTTT. Protein sequence: CASTDGTRDTDTQYF.

The DNA of the CDR3 is TGTGCCAGCAACACAAGGGGAGGGGACTCTAACTATGGCTACACCTTC. This encodes CASNTRGGDSNYGYTF. The chain has TRBV6-6 and TRBJ1-2; D perhaps matches TRBD1 (5 bases). Trimming left V 7 bases short and J 0 bases short, with 18 bases between. Germline V lookup: CDR1 MNHNY, CDR2 SVGAGI (reference sequence). The CDR3 is 16 amino acids.

Note on this clone: Within the sample, other DNA sequences also encode this same CDR3. The rearrangement uses TRBV5-1 and TRBJ2-7; D is tentatively TRBD1 or TRBD2 (5 bases each). CDR1 is SGHRS and CDR2 is YFSETQ in the germline V gene. This CDR3 region has 14 residues. V lost 0 bases and J 1 base, leaving 8 bases between the germline ends. The CDR3 spells CASSLGGGSYEQYF. CDR3 nucleotide sequence: TGCGCCAGCAGCTTGGGTGGGGGTTCCTACGAGCAGTACTTC.

This chain connects TRBV7-9 to TRBJ2-7; D gene ambiguous. V shed 1 base and J shed 5 bases, with 18 bases lying between them. The CDR3 is 16 residues long. Germline assignment: CDR1 SEHNR and CDR2 FQNEAQ (reference sequence). The CDR3 sequence: CASSLGGRYAGDEQYF. For the CDR3, the DNA is TGTGCCAGCAGCTTAGGAGGTAGGTACGCCGGTGACGAGCAGTACTTC.

This chain connects TRBV10-1 to TRBJ1-1; no definite D call. There are 13 residues in the CDR3. The germline V gene has CDR1 WNHNN and CDR2 SYGVQD (reference sequence). V was clipped by 7 bases and J by 1 base, with 10 bases between them. Here the CDR3 reads CASKLERNTEAFF. The CDR3 nucleotides read TGCGCCAGCAAACTCGAACGGAACACTGAAGCTTTCTTT.

The chain uses TRBV6-4 and TRBJ1-1; 9 nucleotides align to TRBD1. Trimming at V came to 5 bases and at J to 3 bases, leaving 7 bases not matched to a gene. The CDR3 runs to 15 residues. The germline gives CDR1 MRHNA, CDR2 SNTAGT. CDR3 residues: CASSNRGPGDTEAFF. The DNA for the CDR3 is TGTGCCAGCAGTAACAGGGGGCCGGGGGACACTGAAGCTTTCTTT.

The V call is TRBV6-1, the J call TRBJ2-7, with 11 bases matching TRBD2. Germline V gene lookup returns CDR1 MNHNS and CDR2 SASEGT. This CDR3 is 14 amino acids long. V lost 6 bases, J lost 2 bases, and 3 bases stayed unmatched. The CDR3, as DNA: TGTGCCAGCAGGGTAGCGGGAGGGGCCTACGAGCAGTACTTC. It translates to CASRVAGGAYEQYF.

This rearrangement joins TRBV10-3 to TRBJ2-7; D gene ambiguous. The germline V and J ends were trimmed by 4 bases and 0 bases, with 7 bases remaining between them. Per the germline V gene, CDR1 is ENHRY and CDR2 is SYGVKD. The CDR3 has 13 amino acids. The CDR3 loop is CAISVDFSYEQYF. The CDR3, as DNA: TGTGCCATCAGTGTAGACTTCTCCTACGAGCAGTACTTC.

The chain combines TRBV4-3 with TRBJ2-2; D may correspond to TRBD1 or TRBD2 (5 bases each). Germline CDR1 and CDR2: LGHNA and YSLEER. CDR3 length: 14 residues. V lost 6 bases and J 1 base, leaving 9 bases between the germline ends. The CDR3 DNA reads TGCGCCAGCAGGGGGACGGAGAACACCGGGGAGCTGTTTTTT. Translating it yields CASRGTENTGELFF.

This clone was counted between two and nine times. The chain recombines TRBV5-4 with TRBJ2-2; 13 nucleotides align to TRBD2. The CDR3 length is 18 residues. The J segment lost 4 bases and the V segment lost 4 bases, leaving 10 bases of the junction unmatched. CDR1 SGHNT and CDR2 YYREEE come from the germline V gene (reference sequence). The CDR3 protein is CASSRGLAGTVGTGELFF. The DNA of the CDR3 is TGTGCCAGCAGCAGGGGACTAGCGGGGACCGTGGGCACCGGGGAGCTGTTTTTT.

The chain uses TRBV19 and TRBJ1-1; 8 bases map to TRBD1. CDR3 size: 13 residues. Germline V gene sequence: CDR1 LNHDA, CDR2 SQIVND (reference sequence). The J segment lost 4 bases and the V segment lost 10 bases, leaving 8 bases of the junction unmatched. The CDR3 sequence: CATMDRVPTEAFF. The CDR3 DNA follows: TGTGCCACTATGGACAGGGTGCCCACTGAAGCTTTCTTT.

A remark on this clone: This CDR3 is also generated by other DNA sequences in the sample. The chain employs TRBV2 and TRBJ2-3, with D tentatively TRBD2 (5 bases). CDR3 size: 12 residues. V lost 6 bases and J 2 bases, leaving 6 bases between the germline ends. The germline V gene has CDR1 SNHLY and CDR2 FYNNEI. CDR3 loop: CASRRDTDTQYF. The CDR3 DNA reads TGTGCCAGCAGACGGGACACAGATACGCAGTATTTT.

This chain links TRBV27 with TRBJ1-3; D perhaps matches TRBD1 (6 bases). Germline values: CDR1 MNHEY, CDR2 SMNVEV (reference sequence). CDR3 length: 15 amino acids. V gave up 2 bases and J gave up 4 bases, with 12 bases separating them. This chain's CDR3 is CASSLGSGAGNTIYF. CDR3 in DNA: TGTGCCAGCAGTTTAGGTTCAGGGGCCGGAAACACCATATATTTT.

Concerning this clone: Compared with germline, one end of the junction differs, possibly owing to a read error. V and J are TRBV7-7 and TRBJ2-2, with no clear D. This CDR3 comprises 13 residues. Germline loops: CDR1 SSHAT, CDR2 FNYEAQ (reference sequence). In DNA, the CDR3 is TGTGCTAGCAGTCAACAAGCCACCGGGGAGCTGTTTTTT. Its protein is CASSQQATGELFF.

This clone occurred once. The genes are TRBV19 and TRBJ1-1, with D possibly matching TRBD1 (5 bases). Germline V CDR1 and CDR2: LNHDA, SQIVND (reference sequence). CDR3 length: 14 residues. Trimming removed 9 bases from V and 1 base from J, with 15 bases in between. The CDR3 spells CASNNGGPNTEAFF. For the CDR3, the DNA is TGTGCCAGCAATAACGGGGGTCCGAACACTGAAGCTTTCTTT.

This clone appeared a single time. The J gene is TRBJ1-1, the V gene TRBV19; D is ambiguous. CDR1 is LNHDA, CDR2 SQIVND, per germline (reference sequence). Trimming stripped 0 bases from V and 8 bases from J, with 10 bases between. The CDR3 runs to 13 residues. CDR3 residues: CASSIEWQTEAFF. The CDR3 DNA is TGTGCCAGTAGTATAGAGTGGCAGACAGAAGCTTTCTTT.

This clone was observed a single time. Other DNA sequences in this sample translate to the same CDR3. This chain connects TRBV30 to TRBJ2-1; D is uncertain. Germline CDR1 and CDR2: GTSNPN and SVGIG (reference sequence). Trimming removed 2 bases at V and 6 bases at J, with 5 bases between. This CDR3 region has 11 residues. The CDR3 DNA sequence: TGTGCCTGGAGTAGCGTCAATGAGCAGTTCTTC. Its protein is CAWSSVNEQFF.

The chain joins TRBV6-4 to TRBJ2-7; TRBD2 might be the D (6 bases). Trimming removed 8 bases at V and 1 base at J, with 15 bases between. The V gene's germline CDR1 is MRHNA and CDR2 SNTAGT. This CDR3 spans 14 amino acids. The CDR3 sequence is CASEGEDLSYEQYF. The CDR3, as DNA: TGTGCCAGCGAAGGGGAGGACCTTTCCTACGAGCAGTACTTC.

This chain uses TRBV14 with TRBJ1-6; D uncertain. The CDR3 runs to 15 residues. Germline V gene lookup returns CDR1 SGHDN and CDR2 FVKESK. Trimming left V 4 bases short and J 5 bases short, with 12 bases between. The CDR3 region is CASSRGKRDNSPLHF. The DNA of the CDR3 is TGTGCCAGCAGCCGAGGTAAAAGGGATAATTCACCCCTCCACTTT.

Regarding this clone: The same CDR3 is also encoded by other DNA sequences in this sample. The CDR3 reads CASSEDRGHQPQHF. For the CDR3, the DNA is TGTGCCAGCAGTGAGGACAGGGGGCATCAGCCCCAGCATTTT. This chain uses TRBV2 with TRBJ1-5, with TRBD1 matching over 11 bases. The germline V gene encodes CDR1 SNHLY and CDR2 FYNNEI. This CDR3 has 14 residues. Germline trimming cut 3 bases from V and 5 bases from J; bases unmatched to any gene: 0.

The chain is built from TRBV6-1 and TRBJ1-1, with a tentative D call TRBD1 (5 bases). The CDR3 totals 16 residues. Germline CDR1 reads MNHNS; CDR2 reads SASEGT. The germline V and J ends were trimmed by 2 bases and 0 bases, with 13 bases remaining between them. This CDR3 is CASSELWGLMNTEAFF. CDR3 bases: TGTGCCAGCAGTGAACTTTGGGGGTTAATGAACACTGAAGCTTTCTTT.

V usage is TRBV6-6 and J usage is TRBJ2-1; D call uncertain. The germline V gene has CDR1 MNHNY and CDR2 SVGAGI (reference sequence). V was cut by 0 bases and J by 6 bases, with 15 bases left in between. CDR3 length: 16 amino acids. For the CDR3, the DNA is TGTGCCAGCAGTTACTCCCCAGTAAGCCCCCTCAATGAGCAGTTCTTC. It translates to CASSYSPVSPLNEQFF.

The chain is built from TRBV7-2 and TRBJ2-7; 10 bases line up with TRBD1. CDR1 is SGHTA, CDR2 FQGNSA, per germline. There are 15 residues in the CDR3. The V and J ends lost 1 base and 6 bases, in that order; junction bases with no gene match: 6. CDR3 in amino acids: CASSLETGGWIEQYF. The CDR3 DNA reads TGTGCCAGCAGCTTAGAGACAGGGGGCTGGATCGAGCAGTACTTC.